This T cell receptor (beta chain) was captured by sequencing in a study of blood T cell repertoires in COVID-19. The data were produced by immunoSEQ multiplex PCR, yet TCRdb's version contains in-frame clones alone and is incomplete. This table holds 250,000 to 350,000 clones, 75% to 90% found once. The CDR3 runs 13 residues. V shed 3 bases and J shed 10 bases, with 18 bases lying between them. The V gene's germline CDR1 is GTSNPN and CDR2 SVGIG (reference sequence). The sequence was obtained from a woman in her sixties or seventies with acute or convalescent COVID-19. The rearrangement joins TRBV30 to TRBJ1-1, with D possibly being TRBD1 (5 bases). Sequences were obtained from peripheral blood. CDR3 nucleotides: TGTGCCTGGAGCCAAGGAGGGGTCGCGGGAGCTTTCTTT. Translating it yields CAWSQGGVAGAFF. The full variable domain, in which reference TRBV30 and TRBJ1-1 provide the parts outside the CDR3, is SQTIHQWPATLVQPVGSPLSLECTVEGTSNPNLYWYRQAAGRGLQLLFYSVGIGQISSEVPQNLSASRPQDRQFILSSKKLLLSDSGFYLCAWSQGGVAGAFFGQGTRLTVV.